This TCR beta chain was sequenced for a study of metastatic and nonmetastatic thyroid tumors. Notes on the study in general: Benign nodules reportedly had significantly lower TCR beta diversity than malignant thyroid tumors in blood and tumor.

This clone was recorded at least ten times. Its antigen remains unidentified. The CDR3 consists of 17 residues. Germline loops: CDR1 SGHAT, CDR2 FQNNGV. Trimming took off 0 bases at V and 6 bases at J, with 17 bases between the two ends. Per the original methods: The study took CDR3 differences across clinicopathological groups and made a distant-metastasis classifier for papillary thyroid cancer from them. TCRdb redid the clone calls on the PCR reads using MiXCR. In this record, the V and J calls reflect TCRdb's handling and not the investigators' own analysis. Found here are roughly 70,000 clones, roughly a sixth of them singletons; the top ten hold 10% to 15%. No patient had received any treatment before thyroid surgery.

This TCR was sampled from a female donor with papillary thyroid cancer or a benign thyroid nodule (not recorded which). Some clones in this sample may be carry-over from other donors' samples. The sequenced sample was blood. This rearrangement joins TRBV11-2 to TRBJ2-2; a weak D match, TRBD2 (5 bases). The chain's CDR3 is CASSLDGTGYGAGELFF. CDR3 sequence (DNA): TGTGCCAGCAGCTTAGATGGTACGGGGTATGGAGCCGGGGAGCTGTTTTTT.